Here is one T cell receptor (beta chain) with its context. This record belongs to a study of blood T cell repertoires in COVID-19. Study-level background: Collection of acute and convalescent COVID-19 samples took place in the United States, Italy and Spain. From T cells, B-cell-depleted T cells, or PBMCs came the material, which was cDNA or gDNA.

V lost 3 bases to trimming and J lost 5 bases, with 17 bases between them. Germline V lookup: CDR1 MNHNY, CDR2 SVGAGI (reference sequence). The CDR3 consists of 16 residues. Residents of over 20 US areas, aged about 18 to 89 years, made up the participants. Recovered status in Cohort 3 required two negative PCRs, clearance, or symptom resolution. Sequencing used immunoSEQ multiplex PCR; TCRdb keeps in-frame clones, though not all of them. In the table there are 150,000 or so clones, over 75% of which are singletons. The receptor's source is a woman aged 45 to 65 who had recovered from COVID-19. The sample comprised PBMCs or T cells enriched from blood (not recorded which). V gene TRBV6-6 combines with J gene TRBJ2-4; the D is unclear. The CDR3 DNA follows: TGTGCCAGCAGTTATTTGGTGTTGGCCGCCGAAAACATTCAGTACTTC. Translated, it gives CASSYLVLAAENIQYF.